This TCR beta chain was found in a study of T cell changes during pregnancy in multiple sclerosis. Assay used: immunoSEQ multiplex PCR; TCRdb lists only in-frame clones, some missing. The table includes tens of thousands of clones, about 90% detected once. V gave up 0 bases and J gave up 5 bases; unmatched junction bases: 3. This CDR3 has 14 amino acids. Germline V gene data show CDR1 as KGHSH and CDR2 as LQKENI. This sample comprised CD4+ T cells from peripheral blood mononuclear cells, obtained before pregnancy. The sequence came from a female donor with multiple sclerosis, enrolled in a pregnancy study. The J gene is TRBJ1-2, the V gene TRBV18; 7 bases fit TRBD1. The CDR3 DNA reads TGTGCCAGCTCACCACCCCGCAGGGGGTATGGCTACACCTTC. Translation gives CASSPPRRGYGYTF.